What follows describes a single T cell receptor (beta chain). This may arise from a read error, as a much more abundant clone is one base away. It is likely a read error, because the conserved phenylalanine at the end of the CDR3 is missing. TCRdb reanalysed the 5' RACE reads using MiXCR and keeps one entry per CDR3 protein. The sample has over 40,000 distinct CDR3 sequences, 30% seen once. Sequencing was done on a sample of tumor-infiltrating memory CD4+ T cells sorted from the breast tumor. Described subset: memory CD4+ T cells, CD4+CD45RO+CD25-. This TCR came from a female donor with breast cancer.

CDR3 in amino acids: CASSVDVGNTIYV. The CDR3 DNA reads as TGTGCCAGCAGCGTAGACGTTGGAAACACCATATATGTT. The chain carries TRBV9 and TRBJ1-3; D is unresolved. The CDR3 loop spans 13 amino acids. Germline CDR1 and CDR2: SGDLS and YYNGEE. Trimming left V 0 bases short and J 3 bases short, with 4 bases between.